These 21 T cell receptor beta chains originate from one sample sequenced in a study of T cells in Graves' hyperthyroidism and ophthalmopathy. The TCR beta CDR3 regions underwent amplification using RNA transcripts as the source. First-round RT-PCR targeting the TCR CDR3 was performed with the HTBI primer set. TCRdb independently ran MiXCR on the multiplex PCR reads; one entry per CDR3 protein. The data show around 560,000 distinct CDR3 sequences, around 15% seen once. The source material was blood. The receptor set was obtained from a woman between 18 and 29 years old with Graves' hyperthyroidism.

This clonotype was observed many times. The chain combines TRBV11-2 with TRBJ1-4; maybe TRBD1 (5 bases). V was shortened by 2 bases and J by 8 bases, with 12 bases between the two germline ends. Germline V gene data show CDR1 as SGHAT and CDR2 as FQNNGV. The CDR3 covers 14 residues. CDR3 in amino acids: CASSLSGRLEKLFF. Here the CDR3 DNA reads TGTGCCAGCAGCTTATCAGGGAGGCTCGAAAAACTGTTTTTT.

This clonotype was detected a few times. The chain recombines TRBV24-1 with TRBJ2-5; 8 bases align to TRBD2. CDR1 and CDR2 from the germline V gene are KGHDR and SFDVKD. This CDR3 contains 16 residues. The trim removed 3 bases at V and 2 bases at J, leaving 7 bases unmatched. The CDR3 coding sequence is TGTGCCACCAGTGATACGACTAGCGCCAATCAAGAGACCCAGTACTTC. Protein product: CATSDTTSANQETQYF.

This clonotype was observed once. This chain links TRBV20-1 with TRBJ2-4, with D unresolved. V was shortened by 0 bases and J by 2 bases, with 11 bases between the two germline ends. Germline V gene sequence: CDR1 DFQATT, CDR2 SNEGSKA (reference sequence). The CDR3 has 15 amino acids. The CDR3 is CSARDGDGPKNIQYF. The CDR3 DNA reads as TGCAGTGCTAGAGATGGGGATGGGCCCAAAAACATTCAGTACTTC.

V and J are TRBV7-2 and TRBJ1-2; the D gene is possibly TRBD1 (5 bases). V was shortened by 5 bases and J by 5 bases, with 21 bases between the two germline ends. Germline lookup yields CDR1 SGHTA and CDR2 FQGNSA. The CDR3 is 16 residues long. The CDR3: CASSADFGTAEYGYTF. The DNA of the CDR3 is TGTGCCAGCAGCGCCGACTTTGGGACGGCAGAATATGGCTACACCTTC.

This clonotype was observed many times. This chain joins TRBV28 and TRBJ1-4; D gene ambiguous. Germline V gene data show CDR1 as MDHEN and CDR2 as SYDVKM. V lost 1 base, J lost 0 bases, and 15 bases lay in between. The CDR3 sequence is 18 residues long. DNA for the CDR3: TGTGCCAGCAGTTTATTTGATTCTGTGGAAGCAACTAATGAAAAACTGTTTTTT. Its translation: CASSLFDSVEATNEKLFF.

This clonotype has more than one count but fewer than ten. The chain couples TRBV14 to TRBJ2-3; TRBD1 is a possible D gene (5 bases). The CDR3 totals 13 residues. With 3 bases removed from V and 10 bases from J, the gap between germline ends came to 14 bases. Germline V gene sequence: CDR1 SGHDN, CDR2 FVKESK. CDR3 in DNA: TGTGCCAGCAGCCAGGTGGACATTCTCGCGCAGTATTTT. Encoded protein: CASSQVDILAQYF. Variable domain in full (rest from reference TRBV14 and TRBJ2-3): EAGVTQFPSHSVIEKGQTVTLRCDPISGHDNLYWYRRVMGKEIKFLLHFVKESKQDESGMPNNRFLAERTGGTYSTLKVQPAELEDSGVYFCASSQVDILAQYFGPGTRLTVL.

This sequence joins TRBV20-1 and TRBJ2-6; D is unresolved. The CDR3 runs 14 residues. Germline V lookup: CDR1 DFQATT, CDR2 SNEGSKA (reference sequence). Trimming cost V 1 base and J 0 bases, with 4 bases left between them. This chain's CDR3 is CSARVASGANVLTF. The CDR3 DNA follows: TGCAGTGCTAGAGTCGCCTCTGGGGCCAACGTCCTGACTTTC.

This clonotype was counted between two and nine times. The CDR3 DNA reads TGTGCCAGCAGCTTCGCGGGAAGCGCCTACGAGCAGTACTTC. This translates into CASSFAGSAYEQYF. The chain has TRBV7-2 and TRBJ2-7, with TRBD2 as a possible D gene (6 bases). Germline V gives CDR1 SGHTA, CDR2 FQGNSA. V lost 3 bases and J 2 bases, leaving 11 bases between the germline ends. CDR3 length: 14 amino acids. The full variable domain, completed using reference TRBV7-2 and TRBJ2-7, is GAGVSQSPSNKVTEKGKDVELRCDPISGHTALYWYRQSLGQGLEFLIYFQGNSAPDKSGLPSDRFSAERTGGSVSTLTIQRTQQEDSAVYLCASSFAGSAYEQYFGPGTRLTVT.

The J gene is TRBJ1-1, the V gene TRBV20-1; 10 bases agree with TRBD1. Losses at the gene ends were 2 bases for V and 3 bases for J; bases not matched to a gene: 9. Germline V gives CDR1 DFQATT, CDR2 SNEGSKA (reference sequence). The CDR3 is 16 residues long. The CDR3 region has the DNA TGCAGTGCTAGATACACTACCGGGACAGGGGACACTGAAGCTTTCTTT. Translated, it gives CSARYTTGTGDTEAFF.

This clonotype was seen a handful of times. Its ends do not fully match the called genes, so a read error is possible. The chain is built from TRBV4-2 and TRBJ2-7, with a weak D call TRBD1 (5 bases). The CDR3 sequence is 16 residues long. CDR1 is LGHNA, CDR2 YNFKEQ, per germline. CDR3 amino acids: CASSQDRTGSSYEQYF. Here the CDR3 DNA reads TGTGCCAGCAGCCAAGACCGAACAGGTTCCTCCTACGAGCAATACTTC.

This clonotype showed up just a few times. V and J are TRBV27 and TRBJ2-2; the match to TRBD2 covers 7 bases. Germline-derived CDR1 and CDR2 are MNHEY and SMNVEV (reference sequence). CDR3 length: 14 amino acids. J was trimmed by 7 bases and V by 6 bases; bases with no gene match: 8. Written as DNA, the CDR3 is TGTGCCAGCAGCCTCGACGGGGGGAGCGGGGAGCTGTTTTTT. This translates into CASSLDGGSGELFF.

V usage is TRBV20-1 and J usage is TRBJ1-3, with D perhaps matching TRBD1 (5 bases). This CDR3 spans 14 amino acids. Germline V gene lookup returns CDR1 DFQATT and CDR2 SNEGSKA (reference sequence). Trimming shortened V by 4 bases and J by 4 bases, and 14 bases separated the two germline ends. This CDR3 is CSATRDLVGNTIYF. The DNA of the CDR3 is TGCAGTGCTACCCGGGACCTTGTAGGAAACACCATATATTTT.

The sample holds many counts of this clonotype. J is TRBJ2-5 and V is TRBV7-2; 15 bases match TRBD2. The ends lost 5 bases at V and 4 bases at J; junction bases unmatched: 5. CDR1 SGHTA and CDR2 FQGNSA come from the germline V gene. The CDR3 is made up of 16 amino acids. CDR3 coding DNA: TGTGCCAGCAGCCAACGGACTAGCGGGGGGGCAGAGACCCAGTACTTC. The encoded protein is CASSQRTSGGAETQYF.

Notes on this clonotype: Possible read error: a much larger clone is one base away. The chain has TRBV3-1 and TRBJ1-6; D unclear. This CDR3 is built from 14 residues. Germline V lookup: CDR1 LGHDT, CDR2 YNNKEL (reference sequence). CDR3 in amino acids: CASSQPGINSSLHF. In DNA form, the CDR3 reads TGTGCCAGCAGCCAACCCGGGATTAATTCATCCCTCCACTTT.

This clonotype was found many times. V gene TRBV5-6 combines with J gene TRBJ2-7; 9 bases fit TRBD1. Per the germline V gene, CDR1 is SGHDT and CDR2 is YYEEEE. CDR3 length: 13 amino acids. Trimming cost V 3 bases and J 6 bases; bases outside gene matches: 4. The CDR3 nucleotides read TGTGCCAGCAGCTCCTACAGGGGGCCCGAGCAGTACTTC. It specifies CASSSYRGPEQYF.

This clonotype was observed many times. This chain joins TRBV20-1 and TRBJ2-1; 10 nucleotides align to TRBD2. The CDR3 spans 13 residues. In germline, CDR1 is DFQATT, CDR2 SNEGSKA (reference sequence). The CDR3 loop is CSGYSGGYNEQFF. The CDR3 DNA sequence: TGCAGCGGATATAGCGGGGGGTACAATGAGCAGTTCTTC.

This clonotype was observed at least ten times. As DNA, the CDR3 is TGTGCCAGCAGACCCCGGGACACCGGAGGGAATGAGCAGTTCTTC. It yields the protein CASRPRDTGGNEQFF. This rearrangement joins TRBV28 to TRBJ2-1, with D perhaps given as TRBD1 or TRBD2 (6 bases each). V lost 6 bases and J 7 bases, leaving 19 bases between the germline ends. CDR1 MDHEN and CDR2 SYDVKM come from the germline V gene. This CDR3 is 15 amino acids long.

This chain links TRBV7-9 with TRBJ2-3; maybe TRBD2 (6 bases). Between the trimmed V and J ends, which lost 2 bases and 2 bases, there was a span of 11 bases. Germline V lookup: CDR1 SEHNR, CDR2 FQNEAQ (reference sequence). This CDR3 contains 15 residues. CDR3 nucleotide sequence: TGTGCCAGCAGCTTAACTAGCAGAAACACAGATACGCAGTATTTT. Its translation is CASSLTSRNTDTQYF.

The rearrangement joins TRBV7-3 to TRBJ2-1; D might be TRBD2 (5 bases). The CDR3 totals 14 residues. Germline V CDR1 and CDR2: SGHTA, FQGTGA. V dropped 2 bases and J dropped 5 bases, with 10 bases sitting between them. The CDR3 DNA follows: TGTGCCAGCAGCTTACGGGAAGTCCACAATGAGCAGTTCTTC. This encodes CASSLREVHNEQFF.

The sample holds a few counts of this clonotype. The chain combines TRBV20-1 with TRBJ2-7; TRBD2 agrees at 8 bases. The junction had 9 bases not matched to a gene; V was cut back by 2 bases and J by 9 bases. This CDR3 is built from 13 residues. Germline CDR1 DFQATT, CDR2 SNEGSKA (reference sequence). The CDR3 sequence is CSARTQRETAQYF. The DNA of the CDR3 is TGCAGTGCTAGAACGCAGCGGGAGACGGCGCAGTACTTC.

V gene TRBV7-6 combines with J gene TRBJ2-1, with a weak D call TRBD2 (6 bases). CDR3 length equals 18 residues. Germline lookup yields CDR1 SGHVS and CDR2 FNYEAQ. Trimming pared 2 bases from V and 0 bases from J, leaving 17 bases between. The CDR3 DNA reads TGTGCCAGCAGCTTATTCGTCGGGGGTCTCAGCTCCTACAATGAGCAGTTCTTC. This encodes CASSLFVGGLSSYNEQFF.